The 9 T cell receptor beta chains given below trace back to one sample, sequenced in a study of T cells in narcolepsy. The protocol was immunoSEQ multiplex PCR, while the TCRdb copy is restricted to in-frame clones and leaves out a portion. The table shows around 31,000 clones, with more than 75% occurring only once. Sequences were obtained from CD45RA- memory CD4+ T cells from PBMCs. All receptors derive from a human donor with narcolepsy.

The chain links TRBV6-1 to TRBJ2-7, with 10 positions matching TRBD2. V trimming: 7 bases; J trimming: 5 bases; junction bases outside the gene matches: 8. CDR1 is MNHNS, CDR2 SASEGT, per germline. The CDR3 has 14 amino acids. The CDR3 DNA is TGTGCCAGCACGCCTAGCGGGAGTCTCCACGAGCAGTACTTC. This translates into CASTPSGSLHEQYF.

J is TRBJ2-3 and V is TRBV18, with 10 nucleotides matching TRBD1. The CDR3 consists of 15 residues. Germline V gives CDR1 KGHSH, CDR2 LQKENI. J was trimmed by 6 bases and V by 1 base; bases with no gene match: 4. The CDR3 DNA sequence: TGTGCCAGCTCACCACGGACAGGGGGAGATGATACGCAGTATTTT. As protein: CASSPRTGGDDTQYF.

V and J are TRBV18 and TRBJ1-2; TRBD1 matches at 7 bases. Germline values: CDR1 KGHSH, CDR2 LQKENI. The CDR3 covers 19 residues. V dropped 11 bases and J dropped 0; count of bases not matched to a gene: 24. CDR3 protein: CASSQRGRDLLGANYGYTF. DNA of the CDR3: TGTGCCTCTTCTCAGAGGGGGCGAGACCTTCTCGGAGCTAACTATGGCTACACCTTC.

The rearrangement uses TRBV6-1 and TRBJ1-5; 8 nucleotides align to TRBD1. The ends lost 5 bases at V and 8 bases at J; junction bases unmatched: 8. Germline CDR1 is MNHNS and CDR2 is SASEGT. CDR3 length equals 14 residues. CDR3 residues: CASSRTGRYEPQHF. CDR3 DNA: TGTGCCAGCAGTAGGACAGGGAGATATGAGCCCCAGCATTTT.

The chain combines TRBV5-1 with TRBJ1-3; no clear D gene. CDR1 is SGHRS, CDR2 YFSETQ, per germline. The CDR3 contains 16 residues. V was shortened by 0 bases and J by 0 bases, with 10 bases between the two germline ends. This CDR3 reads CASSLGVDSSGNTIYF. The CDR3 coding sequence is TGCGCCAGCAGCTTGGGAGTAGACTCCTCTGGAAACACCATATATTTT. The full variable domain, in which reference TRBV5-1 and TRBJ1-3 provide the parts outside the CDR3, is KAGVTQTPRYLIKTRGQQVTLSCSPISGHRSVSWYQQTPGQGLQFLFEYFSETQRNKGNFPGRFSGRQFSNSRSEMNVSTLELGDSALYLCASSLGVDSSGNTIYFGEGSWLTVV.

The gene calls are TRBV30 and TRBJ2-4; 8 nucleotides line up with TRBD2. Germline values: CDR1 GTSNPN, CDR2 SVGIG (reference sequence). This CDR3 is built from 14 residues. The V and J ends lost 5 bases and 6 bases, in that order; junction bases with no gene match: 9. The CDR3 coding sequence is TGTGCCTGGGCGGGAGGACTTGGGGGAAACATTCAGTACTTC. The encoded protein is CAWAGGLGGNIQYF.

The chain combines TRBV11-2 with TRBJ1-2; the match to TRBD1 covers 9 bases. The trim removed 1 base at V and 3 bases at J, leaving 9 bases unmatched. Germline loops: CDR1 SGHAT, CDR2 FQNNGV. CDR3 length equals 17 residues. The CDR3 DNA reads as TGTGCCAGCAGCTTAGGCTTATGGGACAGGGACGACTATGGCTACACCTTC. Its protein product is CASSLGLWDRDDYGYTF.

This clone was detected a few times. The rearrangement links TRBV7-9 to TRBJ2-2, with 7 bases fitting TRBD1. The CDR3 is 12 residues long. Germline-derived CDR1 and CDR2 are SEHNR and FQNEAQ (reference sequence). V shed 4 bases, J shed 11 bases, and the junction held 4 bases outside the gene matches. The CDR3 DNA reads as TGTGCCAGCAGCTCCAGACAGGGCGAGCTGTTTTTT. Translation: CASSSRQGELFF.

The chain joins TRBV5-1 to TRBJ1-1; no definite D call. Germline V gene lookup returns CDR1 SGHRS and CDR2 YFSETQ. This CDR3 has 14 residues. V lost 0 bases and J 1 base, leaving 7 bases between the germline ends. The CDR3 nucleotides are TGCGCCAGCAGCTTGGGTGTCAGGAACACTGAAGCTTTCTTT. Translating it yields CASSLGVRNTEAFF.